Here is one TCR beta chain with its context. As yet, its antigen is unknown. Assay: immunoSEQ multiplex PCR; the TCRdb copy retains only in-frame clones and omits some. The sample has about 100,000 clones; 90% are singletons. This entry is derived from a study of T cell responses to AZD1222 COVID-19 vaccine. Study outcomes and limitations: Spike-wide vaccine-associated CD4 TCRs dominated at 160-218 and 743-854. There were mostly white British donors and more females than males, and clonal diversity was possibly underestimated.

Germline V gene lookup returns CDR1 MNHEY and CDR2 SVGAGI. The CDR3 runs 15 residues. V dropped 2 bases and J dropped 3; count of bases not matched to a gene: 4. The TCR originated in an adult in good health. Specimen: peripheral blood, collected on day 0 of AZD1222 vaccination. The chain couples TRBV6-5 to TRBJ1-2, with TRBD1 matching 9 bases. The CDR3 nucleotides read TGTGCCAGCAGTTACCGAGGGGACAGGGACTATGGCTACACCTTC. This sequence encodes CASSYRGDRDYGYTF.